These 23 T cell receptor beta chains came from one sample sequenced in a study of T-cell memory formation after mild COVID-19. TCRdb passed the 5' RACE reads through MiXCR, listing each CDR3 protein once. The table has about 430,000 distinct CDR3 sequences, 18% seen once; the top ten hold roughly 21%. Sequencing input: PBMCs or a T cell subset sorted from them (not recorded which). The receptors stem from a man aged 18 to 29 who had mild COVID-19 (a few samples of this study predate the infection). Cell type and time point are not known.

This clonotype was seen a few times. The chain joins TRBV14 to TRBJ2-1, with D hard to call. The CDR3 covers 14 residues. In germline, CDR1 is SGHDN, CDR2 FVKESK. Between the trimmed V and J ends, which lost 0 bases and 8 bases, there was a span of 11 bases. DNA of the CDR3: TGTGCCAGCAGCCAAGAAAGCAGAGGTCATGAGCAGTTCTTC. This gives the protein CASSQESRGHEQFF.

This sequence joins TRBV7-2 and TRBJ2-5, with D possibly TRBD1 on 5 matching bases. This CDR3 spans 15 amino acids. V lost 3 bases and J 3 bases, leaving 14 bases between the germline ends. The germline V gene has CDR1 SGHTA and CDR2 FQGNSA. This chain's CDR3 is CASSFQGSVEETQYF. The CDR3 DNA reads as TGTGCCAGCAGCTTTCAGGGCAGCGTCGAAGAGACCCAGTACTTC.

The chain's CDR3 is CASSPPIGYTDTQYF. For the CDR3, the DNA is TGTGCCAGCAGCCCTCCCATAGGATACACAGATACGCAGTATTTT. This rearrangement joins TRBV9 to TRBJ2-3; D not certain. The CDR3 consists of 15 residues. Between the trimmed V and J ends, which lost 4 bases and 2 bases, there was a span of 14 bases. CDR1 is SGDLS, CDR2 YYNGEE, per germline.

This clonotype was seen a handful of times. CDR3 residues: CASSLVHGSGQPQHF. The CDR3 DNA reads as TGCGCCAGCAGCTTGGTGCATGGGAGTGGTCAGCCCCAGCATTTT. The genes are TRBV5-1 and TRBJ1-5; D remains unclear. This CDR3 is 15 amino acids long. Trimming took 0 bases from V and 6 from J, leaving 13 bases between them. CDR1 SGHRS and CDR2 YFSETQ come from the germline V gene.

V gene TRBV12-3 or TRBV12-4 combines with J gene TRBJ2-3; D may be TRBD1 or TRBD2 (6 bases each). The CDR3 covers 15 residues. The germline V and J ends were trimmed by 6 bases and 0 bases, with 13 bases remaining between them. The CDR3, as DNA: TGTGCCAGCAGCTTCCAGGGGACTAGCACAGATACGCAGTATTTT. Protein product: CASSFQGTSTDTQYF.

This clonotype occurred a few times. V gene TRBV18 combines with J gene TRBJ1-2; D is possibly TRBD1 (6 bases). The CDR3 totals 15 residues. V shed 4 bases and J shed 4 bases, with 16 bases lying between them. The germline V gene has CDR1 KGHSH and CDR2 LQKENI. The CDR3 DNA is TGTGCCAGCTCACGGTCACCCCGGGACACCTATGGCTACACCTTC. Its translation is CASSRSPRDTYGYTF.

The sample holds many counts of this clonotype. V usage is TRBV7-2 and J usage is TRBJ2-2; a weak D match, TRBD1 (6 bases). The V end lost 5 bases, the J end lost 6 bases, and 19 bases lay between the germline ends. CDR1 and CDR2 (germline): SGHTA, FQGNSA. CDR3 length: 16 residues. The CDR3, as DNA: TGTGCCAGCAGCCAAAATAACGACAGGAGAGCCGGGGAGCTGTTTTTT. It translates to CASSQNNDRRAGELFF. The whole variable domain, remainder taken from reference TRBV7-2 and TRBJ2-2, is GAGVSQSPSNKVTEKGKDVELRCDPISGHTALYWYRQSLGQGLEFLIYFQGNSAPDKSGLPSDRFSAERTGGSVSTLTIQRTQQEDSAVYLCASSQNNDRRAGELFFGEGSRLTVL.

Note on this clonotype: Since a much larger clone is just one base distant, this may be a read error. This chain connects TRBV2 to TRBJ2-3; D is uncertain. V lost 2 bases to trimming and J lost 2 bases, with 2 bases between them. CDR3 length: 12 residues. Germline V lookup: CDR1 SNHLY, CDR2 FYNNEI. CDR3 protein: CASSEHTDTQYF. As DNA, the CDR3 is TGTGCCAGCAGTGAACACACAGATACGCAGTATTTT.

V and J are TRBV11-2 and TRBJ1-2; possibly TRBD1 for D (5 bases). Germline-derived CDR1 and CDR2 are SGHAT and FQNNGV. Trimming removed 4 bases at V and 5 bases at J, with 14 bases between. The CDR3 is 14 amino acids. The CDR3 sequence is CASSSREGRYGYTF. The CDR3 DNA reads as TGTGCCAGCAGCTCGCGGGAGGGGAGGTATGGCTACACCTTC.

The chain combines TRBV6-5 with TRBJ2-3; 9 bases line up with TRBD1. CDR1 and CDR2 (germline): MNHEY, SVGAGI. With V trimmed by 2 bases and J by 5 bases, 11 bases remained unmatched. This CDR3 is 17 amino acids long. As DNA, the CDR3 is TGTGCCAGCAGTTACCCACCATCGCCGGGACAGGGAGATACGCAGTATTTT. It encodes CASSYPPSPGQGDTQYF.

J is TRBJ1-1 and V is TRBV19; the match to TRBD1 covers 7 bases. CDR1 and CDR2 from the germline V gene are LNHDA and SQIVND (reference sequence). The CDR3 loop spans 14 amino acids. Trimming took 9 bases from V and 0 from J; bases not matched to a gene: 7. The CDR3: CASRPGQMNTEAFF. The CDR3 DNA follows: TGTGCCAGCCGGCCGGGACAGATGAACACTGAAGCTTTCTTT.

The CDR3 nucleotides are TGTGCCAGCAGCTTAGGGTTTTCAGGGCCAATATTCAATCAGCCCCAGCATTTT. Protein sequence: CASSLGFSGPIFNQPQHF. The gene calls are TRBV7-8 and TRBJ1-5; tentatively, D is TRBD1 (5 bases). Germline lookup yields CDR1 SGHVS and CDR2 FQNEAQ. The V gene lost 1 base and the J gene lost 3 bases, with 19 bases spanning the gap. The CDR3 consists of 18 residues. Using reference TRBV7-8 and TRBJ1-5 for the parts outside the CDR3, the full variable domain is GAGVSQSPRYKVAKRGQDVALRCDPISGHVSLFWYQQALGQGPEFLTYFQNEAQLDKSGLPSDRFFAERPEGSVSTLKIQRTQQEDSAVYLCASSLGFSGPIFNQPQHFGDGTRLSIL.

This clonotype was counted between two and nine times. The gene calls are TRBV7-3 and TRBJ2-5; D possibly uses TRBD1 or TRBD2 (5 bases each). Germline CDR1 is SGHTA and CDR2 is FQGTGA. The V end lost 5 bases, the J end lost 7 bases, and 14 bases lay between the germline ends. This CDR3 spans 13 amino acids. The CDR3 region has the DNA TGTGCCAGCAGCCAACTAGGGGCCGGGACCCAGTACTTC. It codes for CASSQLGAGTQYF.

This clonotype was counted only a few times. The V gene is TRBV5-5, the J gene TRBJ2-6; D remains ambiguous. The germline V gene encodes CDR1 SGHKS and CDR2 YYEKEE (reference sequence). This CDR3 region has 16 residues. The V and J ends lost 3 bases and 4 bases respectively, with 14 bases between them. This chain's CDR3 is CASSYSPTPGANVLTF. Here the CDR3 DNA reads TGTGCCAGCAGCTACTCCCCGACACCCGGGGCCAACGTCCTGACTTTC. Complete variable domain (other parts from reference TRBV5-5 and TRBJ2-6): DAGVTQSPTHLIKTRGQQVTLRCSPISGHKSVSWYQQVLGQGPQFIFQYYEKEERGRGNFPDRFSARQFPNYSSELNVNALLLGDSALYLCASSYSPTPGANVLTFGAGSRLTVL.

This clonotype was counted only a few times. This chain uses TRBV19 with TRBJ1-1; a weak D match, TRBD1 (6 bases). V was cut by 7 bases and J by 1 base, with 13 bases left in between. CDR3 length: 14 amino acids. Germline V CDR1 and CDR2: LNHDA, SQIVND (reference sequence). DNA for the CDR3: TGTGCCAGTAAAGGAGGGGGATCGAACACTGAAGCTTTCTTT. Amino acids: CASKGGGSNTEAFF.

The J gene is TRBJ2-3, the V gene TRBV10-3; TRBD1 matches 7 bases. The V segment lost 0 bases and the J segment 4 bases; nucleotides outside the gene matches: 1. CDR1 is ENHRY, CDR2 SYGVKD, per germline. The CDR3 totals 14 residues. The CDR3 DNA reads TGTGCCATCAGTGAGTCGCAGGGGGCAGATACGCAGTATTTT. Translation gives CAISESQGADTQYF.

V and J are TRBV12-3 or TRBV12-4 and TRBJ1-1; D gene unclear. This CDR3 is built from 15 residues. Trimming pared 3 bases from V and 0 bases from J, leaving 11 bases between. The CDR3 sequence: CASSLSGFMNTEAFF. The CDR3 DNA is TGTGCCAGCAGTTTGTCTGGATTCATGAACACTGAAGCTTTCTTT.

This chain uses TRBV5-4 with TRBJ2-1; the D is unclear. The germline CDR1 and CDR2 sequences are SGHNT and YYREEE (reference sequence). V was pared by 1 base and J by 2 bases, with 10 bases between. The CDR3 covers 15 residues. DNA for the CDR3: TGTGCCAGCAGCTTGAGTCGGCCAGCCTACAATGAGCAGTTCTTC. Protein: CASSLSRPAYNEQFF.

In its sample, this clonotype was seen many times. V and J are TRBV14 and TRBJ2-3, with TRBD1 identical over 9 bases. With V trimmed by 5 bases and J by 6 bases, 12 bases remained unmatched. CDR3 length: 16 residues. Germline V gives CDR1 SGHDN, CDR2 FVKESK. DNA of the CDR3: TGTGCCAGCAGCACCGTCCAGGGACAGGGAGTCGATACGCAGTATTTT. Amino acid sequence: CASSTVQGQGVDTQYF.

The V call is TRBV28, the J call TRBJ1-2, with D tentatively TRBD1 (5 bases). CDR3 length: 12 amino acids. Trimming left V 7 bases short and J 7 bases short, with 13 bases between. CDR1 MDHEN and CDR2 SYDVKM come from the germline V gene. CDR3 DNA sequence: TGTGCCAGCACCATGCGTAGGGGTGGCTACACCTTC. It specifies CASTMRRGGYTF.

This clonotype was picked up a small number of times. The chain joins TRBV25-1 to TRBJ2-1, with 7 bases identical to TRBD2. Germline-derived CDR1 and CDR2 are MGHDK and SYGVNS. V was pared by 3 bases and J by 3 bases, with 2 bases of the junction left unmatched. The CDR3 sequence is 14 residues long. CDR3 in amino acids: CASSEAGDYNEQFF. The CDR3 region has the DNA TGTGCCAGCAGTGAGGCGGGAGACTACAATGAGCAGTTCTTC.

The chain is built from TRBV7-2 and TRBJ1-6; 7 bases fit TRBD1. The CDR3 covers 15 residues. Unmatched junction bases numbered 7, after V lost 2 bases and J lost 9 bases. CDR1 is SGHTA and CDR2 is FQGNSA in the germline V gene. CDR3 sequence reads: CASSLIRGGGSPLHF. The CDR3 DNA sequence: TGTGCCAGCAGCTTAATCAGGGGGGGAGGTTCACCCCTCCACTTT.

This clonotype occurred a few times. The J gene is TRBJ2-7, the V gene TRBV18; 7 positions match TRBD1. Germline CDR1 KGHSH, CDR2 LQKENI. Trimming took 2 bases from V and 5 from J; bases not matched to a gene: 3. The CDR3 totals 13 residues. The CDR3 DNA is TGTGCCAGCTCACCAGGGACAGATAACGAGCAGTACTTC. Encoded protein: CASSPGTDNEQYF.